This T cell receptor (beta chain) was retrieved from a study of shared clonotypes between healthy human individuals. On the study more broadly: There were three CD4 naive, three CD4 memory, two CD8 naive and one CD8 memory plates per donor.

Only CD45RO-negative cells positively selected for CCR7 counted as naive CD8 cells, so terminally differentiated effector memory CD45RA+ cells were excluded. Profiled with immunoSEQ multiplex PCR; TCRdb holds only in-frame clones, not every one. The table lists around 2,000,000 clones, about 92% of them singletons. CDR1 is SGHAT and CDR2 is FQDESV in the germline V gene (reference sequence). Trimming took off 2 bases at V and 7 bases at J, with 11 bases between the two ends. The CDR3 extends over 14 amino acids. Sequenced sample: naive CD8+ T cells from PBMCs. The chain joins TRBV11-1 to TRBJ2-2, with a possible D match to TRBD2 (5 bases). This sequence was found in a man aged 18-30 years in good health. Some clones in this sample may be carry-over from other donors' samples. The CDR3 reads CASSLREMVGELFF. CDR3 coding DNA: TGTGCCAGCAGCTTAAGGGAGATGGTCGGGGAGCTGTTTTTT.